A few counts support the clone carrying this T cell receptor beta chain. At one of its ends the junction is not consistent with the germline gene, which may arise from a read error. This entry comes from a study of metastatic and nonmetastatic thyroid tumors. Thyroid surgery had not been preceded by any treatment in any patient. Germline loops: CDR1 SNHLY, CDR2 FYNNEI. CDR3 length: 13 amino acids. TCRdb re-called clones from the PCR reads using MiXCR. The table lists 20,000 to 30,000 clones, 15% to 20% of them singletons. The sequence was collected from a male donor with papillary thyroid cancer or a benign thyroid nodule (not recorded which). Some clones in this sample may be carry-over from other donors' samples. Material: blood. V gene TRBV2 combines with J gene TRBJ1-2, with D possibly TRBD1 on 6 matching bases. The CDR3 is CARSEGGPYGYTF. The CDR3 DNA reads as TGTGCCAGAAGTGAGGGGGGACCGTATGGCTACACCTTC.